This T cell receptor beta chain stems from a study of regulatory T cells in long-lasting Graves disease. Arm-PCR with iRepertoire HTBI primers amplified the CDR3 regions for these TCR beta libraries. Each CDR3 protein is one row after TCRdb ran MiXCR on the multiplex PCR reads. The sample comprises some 500,000 distinct CDR3 sequences, 15% to 20% of which are singletons, and 25% rests with the top ten. The CDR3 runs to 18 residues. Germline V gene sequence: CDR1 KGHSH, CDR2 LQKENI. With 2 bases removed from V and 4 bases from J, the gap between germline ends came to 23 bases. This clonotype was counted only a few times. Indicated time point: newly diagnosed GD, antithyroid drugs for less than 3 months. PBMC-derived RNA was used for the TCR library. These same data were also listed under a study on T cells in Graves' hyperthyroidism and ophthalmopathy.

This receptor was identified in a woman aged 35-65 years with Graves disease. The J gene is TRBJ1-1, the V gene TRBV18; a possible D gene is TRBD1 (5 bases). The material sequenced was peripheral blood mononuclear cells (PBMCs), taken at new diagnosis, from a patient treated with antithyroid drugs. The CDR3 protein is CASSPIGQGNSDITEAFF. The CDR3, as DNA: TGTGCCAGCTCACCAATAGGGCAGGGTAACTCCGACATCACTGAAGCTTTCTTT.